The source of this T cell receptor (beta chain) is a study of blood T cell repertoires in COVID-19. The CDR3 runs to 14 residues. Germline-derived CDR1 and CDR2 are SGHTA and FQGTGA. The V gene lost 0 bases and the J gene lost 4 bases, with 8 bases spanning the gap. The protocol was immunoSEQ multiplex PCR, while the TCRdb copy is restricted to in-frame clones and leaves out a portion. This sample yields fewer than 600,000 clones, of which 89% are seen a single time; over 0.7% belongs to the top ten. The source material was peripheral blood. The rearrangement joins TRBV7-3 to TRBJ2-3, with a weak D call TRBD2 (5 bases). This sequence was found in a man aged 18 to 30 with COVID-19, enrolled during active disease. CDR3: CASSLTASSDTQYF. Here the CDR3 DNA reads TGTGCCAGCAGCTTAACAGCTAGCTCAGATACGCAGTATTTT.